Each of the 27 T cell receptor beta chains below was sequenced from the same sample in a study of blood T cell repertoires in COVID-19. Sequenced by immunoSEQ multiplex PCR; TCRdb stores in-frame clones only, minus some. The table shows roughly 110,000 clones, with approximately 85% occurring only once. The material sequenced was peripheral blood. These receptors originate from a woman in her sixties or seventies with COVID-19, enrolled during active disease.

The chain joins TRBV10-3 to TRBJ1-1, with TRBD1 as a possible D gene (5 bases). CDR3 length: 13 amino acids. V was clipped by 8 bases and J by 3 bases, with 13 bases between them. CDR1 ENHRY and CDR2 SYGVKD come from the germline V gene. CDR3 in DNA: TGTGCCATCTGGGGGGGTATGGACACTGAAGCTTTCTTT. It is translated as CAIWGGMDTEAFF.

The V call is TRBV10-1, the J call TRBJ2-3; 13 positions match TRBD2. V lost 8 bases to trimming and J lost 9 bases; unmatched junction nucleotides: 8. The CDR3 extends over 14 amino acids. CDR1 WNHNN and CDR2 SYGVQD come from the germline V gene (reference sequence). The CDR3 DNA sequence: TGCGCCAGCGGAGAAGGACTAGCGGGGGACACGCAGTATTTT. It specifies CASGEGLAGDTQYF.

The chain recombines TRBV7-6 with TRBJ1-5, with 12 positions matching TRBD1. CDR1 is SGHVS and CDR2 is FNYEAQ in the germline V gene. The CDR3 consists of 16 residues. V was pared by 5 bases and J by 4 bases, with 6 bases of the junction left unmatched. CDR3 residues: CASSPGTGGSNQPQHF. The DNA of the CDR3 is TGTGCCAGCAGCCCCGGGACAGGGGGCTCGAATCAGCCCCAGCATTTT.

J is TRBJ2-7 and V is TRBV18; TRBD1 is a possible D gene (6 bases). The CDR3 length is 14 residues. V lost 5 bases to trimming and J lost 3 bases, with 14 bases between them. The germline V gene encodes CDR1 KGHSH and CDR2 LQKENI. In DNA, the CDR3 is TGTGCCAGCTCAACAGGTGAGGGGGTCTACGAGCAGTACTTC. The encoded protein is CASSTGEGVYEQYF.

As concerns this clone: The sample carries other DNA sequences with the same CDR3. This sequence joins TRBV5-1 and TRBJ2-3; 7 bases are shared with TRBD2. The CDR3 has 15 amino acids. After removal of 0 bases from V and 1 base from J, the junction contained 2 bases not matched to a gene. In germline, CDR1 is SGHRS, CDR2 YFSETQ. The CDR3 region is CASSLVLAGTDTQYF. The CDR3 DNA is TGCGCCAGCAGCTTGGTTCTAGCGGGCACAGATACGCAGTATTTT. The full variable domain, in which reference TRBV5-1 and TRBJ2-3 provide the parts outside the CDR3, is KAGVTQTPRYLIKTRGQQVTLSCSPISGHRSVSWYQQTPGQGLQFLFEYFSETQRNKGNFPGRFSGRQFSNSRSEMNVSTLELGDSALYLCASSLVLAGTDTQYFGPGTRLTVL.

This chain uses TRBV19 with TRBJ1-2, with D hard to call. The CDR3 extends over 13 amino acids. Germline CDR1 LNHDA, CDR2 SQIVND (reference sequence). V was clipped by 3 bases and J by 8 bases, with 13 bases between them. For the CDR3, the DNA is TGTGCCAGTAGTATGGATACTTCGGAGGGCTACACCTTC. Translating gives CASSMDTSEGYTF.

This chain's CDR3 is CASTGLAGGNEQYF. The CDR3 nucleotides read TGTGCCAGCACGGGACTGGCAGGGGGGAACGAGCAGTACTTC. The chain employs TRBV11-2 and TRBJ2-7; the D gene is possibly TRBD1 (7 bases). Between the trimmed V and J ends, which lost 7 bases and 5 bases, there was a span of 18 bases. Germline assignment: CDR1 SGHAT and CDR2 FQNNGV. The CDR3 extends over 14 amino acids.

V and J are TRBV25-1 and TRBJ1-5; unclear D gene. The V end was cut by 1 base, the J end by 0 bases, with 13 bases between. The CDR3 contains 17 residues. CDR1 and CDR2 (germline): MGHDK, SYGVNS. The DNA for the CDR3 is TGTGCCAGCAGTGAATTAAGGCAGACATATAGCAATCAGCCCCAGCATTTT. Translating it yields CASSELRQTYSNQPQHF.

A single count supports this clone. V and J are TRBV29-1 and TRBJ2-6; 8 nucleotides line up with TRBD1. V was clipped by 6 bases and J by 3 bases; unmatched bases: 16. The CDR3 consists of 18 residues. Germline-derived CDR1 and CDR2 are SQVTM and ANQGSEA. CDR3 sequence reads: CSVRLRDRRLGGANVLTF. In DNA, the CDR3 is TGCAGCGTCCGGCTCCGGGACAGGCGACTTGGTGGGGCCAACGTCCTGACTTTC.

The V gene is TRBV19, the J gene TRBJ1-2; 11 nucleotides match TRBD1. Germline V gene data show CDR1 as LNHDA and CDR2 as SQIVND (reference sequence). The CDR3 is 14 residues long. The trim removed 4 bases at V and 8 bases at J, leaving 6 bases unmatched. In DNA form, the CDR3 reads TGTGCCAGTAGTACAGGGGACAGGGGGAGCGGCTACACCTTC. Translation gives CASSTGDRGSGYTF.

V gene TRBV11-1 combines with J gene TRBJ2-7, with D maybe TRBD1 (6 bases). The CDR3 is made up of 13 amino acids. The V gene's germline CDR1 is SGHAT and CDR2 FQDESV (reference sequence). V was shortened by 5 bases and J by 1 base, with 9 bases between the two germline ends. Written as DNA, the CDR3 is TGTGCCAGCAGCCAGGGGATTTCCTACGAGCAGTACTTC. The encoded protein is CASSQGISYEQYF.

A single count supports this clone. The chain joins TRBV3-1 (or the pseudogene TRBV3-2) to TRBJ1-6, with D maybe TRBD1 (5 bases). V lost 1 base, J lost 3 bases, and 13 bases lay in between. Per the germline V gene, CDR1 is LGHDT and CDR2 is YNNKEL (reference sequence). This CDR3 spans 17 amino acids. The CDR3 coding sequence is TGTGCCAGCAGCCAAGGGACCGACAGCCGCTATAATTCACCCCTCCACTTT. The encoded protein is CASSQGTDSRYNSPLHF.

V usage is TRBV10-1 and J usage is TRBJ2-5, with TRBD1 as a possible D gene (6 bases). Germline V gene sequence: CDR1 WNHNN, CDR2 SYGVQD (reference sequence). The CDR3 runs to 14 residues. Trimming removed 5 bases at V and 4 bases at J, with 14 bases between. In DNA form, the CDR3 reads TGCGCCAGCAGTACGGCAGGGGATCGAGAGACCCAGTACTTC. Amino acid sequence: CASSTAGDRETQYF.

V usage is TRBV7-2 and J usage is TRBJ1-2, with D tentatively TRBD1 (5 bases). Trimming removed 5 bases from V and 1 base from J, with 14 bases in between. CDR3 length: 15 amino acids. Germline V gene data show CDR1 as SGHTA and CDR2 as FQGNSA. CDR3: CASSHEGTNNYGYTF. CDR3 coding DNA: TGTGCCAGCAGCCACGAGGGGACTAATAACTATGGCTACACCTTC.

The J gene is TRBJ1-1, the V gene TRBV27, with D perhaps matching TRBD1 (5 bases). Germline V gene lookup returns CDR1 MNHEY and CDR2 SMNVEV (reference sequence). The CDR3 runs 18 residues. V lost 8 bases to trimming and J lost 4 bases, with 29 bases between them. This CDR3 reads CASLSIWAVAGGSTEAFF. DNA for the CDR3: TGTGCCAGCCTTTCGATCTGGGCCGTGGCCGGGGGTAGCACTGAAGCTTTCTTT.

This chain joins TRBV7-2 and TRBJ2-7, with 12 nucleotides matching TRBD2. The CDR3 is 15 amino acids. Trimming at V came to 3 bases and at J to 2 bases, leaving 2 bases not matched to a gene. Germline-derived CDR1 and CDR2 are SGHTA and FQGNSA. The CDR3 reads CASSFTSGGPYEQYF. The CDR3 DNA follows: TGTGCCAGCAGCTTTACTAGCGGGGGGCCCTACGAGCAGTACTTC.

This chain links TRBV19 with TRBJ1-4; D may be TRBD1 (6 bases). The V gene's germline CDR1 is LNHDA and CDR2 SQIVND (reference sequence). V was trimmed by 9 bases and J by 6 bases, leaving 14 bases between them. The CDR3 spans 13 residues. CDR3 bases: TGTGCCAGCCCTTCACAGGGTTATGAAAAACTGTTTTTT. The encoded protein is CASPSQGYEKLFF.

The chain employs TRBV21-1 and TRBJ1-3. TRBV21-1 is a known pseudogene. This CDR3 contains 17 residues. The CDR3 nucleotides are TGTGCCAGCAGCGCTAAACCGCCCGAGCGCTCTGGAAACACCATATATTTT. It translates to CASSAKPPERSGNTIYF.

This chain's CDR3 is CASSSDRGQSGELFF. CDR3 in DNA: TGTGCCAGCAGCTCAGACAGGGGGCAATCCGGGGAGCTGTTTTTT. The genes are TRBV5-4 and TRBJ2-2, with TRBD1 matching over 10 bases. The trim removed 3 bases at V and 6 bases at J, leaving 5 bases unmatched. The CDR3 totals 15 residues. Per germline, CDR1 SGHNT and CDR2 YYREEE (reference sequence).

CDR3 amino acids: CASSLAGLTGVAYNSPLHF. In DNA, the CDR3 is TGCGCCAGCAGCTTGGCCGGTTTGACAGGGGTGGCCTATAATTCACCCCTCCACTTT. The V gene is TRBV5-1, the J gene TRBJ1-6, with 8 bases identical to TRBD1. The length of the CDR3 is 19 residues. The junction had 10 bases not matched to a gene; V was cut back by 0 bases and J by 2 bases. Germline assignment: CDR1 SGHRS and CDR2 YFSETQ.

The gene calls are TRBV18 and TRBJ1-2; D unclear. CDR1 and CDR2 from the germline V gene are KGHSH and LQKENI. CDR3 length equals 13 residues. The V gene lost 5 bases and the J gene lost 2 bases, with 9 bases spanning the gap. The DNA of the CDR3 is TGTGCCAGCTCAAACAGAATAAACTATGGCTACACCTTC. As protein: CASSNRINYGYTF. Supplemented by reference TRBV18 and TRBJ1-2, the full variable domain reads NAGVMQNPRHLVRRRGQEARLRCSPMKGHSHVYWYRQLPEEGLKFMVYLQKENIIDESGMPKERFSAEFPKEGPSILRIQQVVRGDSAAYFCASSNRINYGYTFGSGTRLTVV.

The V call is TRBV18, the J call TRBJ1-1; no firm D call. Trimming took off 3 bases at V and 2 bases at J, with 10 bases between the two ends. The CDR3 contains 14 residues. The germline V gene encodes CDR1 KGHSH and CDR2 LQKENI. The CDR3, as DNA: TGTGCCAGCTCACCCCAGGCAGACAACACTGAAGCTTTCTTT. It codes for CASSPQADNTEAFF.

The chain links TRBV12-3 or TRBV12-4 to TRBJ1-6, with 8 bases lining up with TRBD1. The CDR3 contains 13 residues. V trimming: 5 bases; J trimming: 10 bases; junction bases outside the gene matches: 4. CDR3 loop: CASSPGQGSPLHF. CDR3 DNA sequence: TGTGCCAGCAGTCCCGGACAGGGCTCACCCCTCCACTTT.

The genes are TRBV6-2 or TRBV6-3 and TRBJ2-7; D remains ambiguous. Looked up from germline, CDR1 is MNHEY and CDR2 is SVGEGT. This CDR3 contains 13 residues. V was trimmed by 0 bases and J by 4 bases, leaving 7 bases between them. CDR3 residues: CASSYSYWYEQYF. CDR3 nucleotides: TGTGCCAGCAGTTACTCCTACTGGTACGAGCAGTACTTC.

This clone is a singleton in its sample. The chain joins TRBV11-1 to TRBJ1-2, with D possibly being TRBD1 (6 bases). Per germline, CDR1 SGHAT and CDR2 FQDESV (reference sequence). Between the trimmed V and J ends, which lost 6 bases and 2 bases, there was a span of 13 bases. The CDR3 length is 14 residues. This chain's CDR3 is CASSIGTTNYGYTF. DNA for the CDR3: TGTGCCAGCAGTATAGGGACAACCAACTATGGCTACACCTTC. Variable domain in full (rest from reference TRBV11-1 and TRBJ1-2): EAEVAQSPRYKITEKSQAVAFWCDPISGHATLYWYRQILGQGPELLVQFQDESVVDDSQLPKDRFSAERLKGVDSTLKIQPAELGDSAMYLCASSIGTTNYGYTFGSGTRLTVV.

The rearrangement links TRBV5-1 to TRBJ2-6, with TRBD1 identical over 7 bases. Unmatched junction bases numbered 9, after V lost 0 bases and J lost 3 bases. The germline V gene has CDR1 SGHRS and CDR2 YFSETQ. This CDR3 is built from 18 residues. CDR3 coding DNA: TGCGCCAGCAGCTTGGTCCGGGACAGCCCAGTTGGGGCCAACGTCCTGACTTTC. Its translation: CASSLVRDSPVGANVLTF.

This CDR3 is CASSLGQGRSPEAFF. CDR3 bases: TGTGCCAGCAGTTTAGGACAGGGGAGGAGCCCTGAAGCTTTCTTT. The chain joins TRBV27 to TRBJ1-1, with 9 bases identical to TRBD1. Trimming cost V 2 bases and J 6 bases; bases outside gene matches: 7. In germline, CDR1 is MNHEY, CDR2 SMNVEV (reference sequence). The CDR3 covers 15 residues.